This paragraph reports one T cell receptor (beta chain). Its specificity is unknown. TCRdb's table, derived via immunoSEQ multiplex PCR, lists solely in-frame clones and lacks some. Here the sample spans about 40,000 clones, around 90% being singletons. This sample is drawn from a study of T cells in localized non-small cell lung cancer. The study's findings and limits: Heterogeneity remains possible, as sequencing covered one tumor region only.

The clonotype comes from a man between 18 and 49 years old with stage I lung adenocarcinoma. The sample was peripheral blood, taken before any cancer treatment.

CDR3 loop: CASSADSRSNQPQHF. CDR3 DNA sequence: TGTGCCAGTAGTGCGGACAGCCGCAGCAATCAGCCCCAGCATTTT. The chain uses TRBV19 and TRBJ1-5; D perhaps matches TRBD1 (6 bases). Trimming took off 5 bases at V and 1 base at J, with 12 bases between the two ends. CDR3 length: 15 residues. The germline V gene has CDR1 LNHDA and CDR2 SQIVND (reference sequence).